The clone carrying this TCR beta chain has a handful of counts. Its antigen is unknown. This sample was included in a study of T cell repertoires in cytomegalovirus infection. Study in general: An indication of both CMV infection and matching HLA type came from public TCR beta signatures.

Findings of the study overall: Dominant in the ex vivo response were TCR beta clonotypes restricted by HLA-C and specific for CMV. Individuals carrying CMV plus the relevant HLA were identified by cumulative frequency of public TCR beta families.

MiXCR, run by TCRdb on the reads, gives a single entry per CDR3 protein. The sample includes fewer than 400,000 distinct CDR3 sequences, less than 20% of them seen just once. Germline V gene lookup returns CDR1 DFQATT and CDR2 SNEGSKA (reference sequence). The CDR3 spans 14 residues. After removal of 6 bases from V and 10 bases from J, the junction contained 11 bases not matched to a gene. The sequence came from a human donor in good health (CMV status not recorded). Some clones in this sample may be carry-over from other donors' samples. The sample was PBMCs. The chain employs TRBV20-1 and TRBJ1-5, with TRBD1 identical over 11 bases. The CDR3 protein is CSAPDRGRDLPQHF. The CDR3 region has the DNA TGCAGTGCCCCGGACAGGGGGCGGGATCTACCCCAGCATTTT.